This entry features one TCR beta chain sequence. Measured with immunoSEQ multiplex PCR; TCRdb has only the in-frame clones, and not every one. The top ten clones hold about 0.52% of a sample with 80,000 or so clones, about 84% of them seen once. The sample originates from a study of T cell clones after liver transplantation. Overall study context: Blood was drawn pre-transplant, before withdrawal, and after full or failed withdrawal.

Per germline, CDR1 SQVTM and CDR2 ANQGSEA. CDR3 size: 12 residues. The V end was cut by 3 bases, the J end by 0 bases, with 4 bases between. Specimen: CD4+ T cells from blood, collected 45 to 46 months after liver transplant. The gene calls are TRBV29-1 and TRBJ2-3; D gene uncertain. The receptor's source is a human patient who received a liver transplant. Some T cells may be supplied by the graft donor. The CDR3, as DNA: TGCAGCGTTGATGGGAGCACAGATACGCAGTATTTT. This codes for CSVDGSTDTQYF.